The 27 T cell receptor beta chains below were found in one sample sequenced in a study of CD8 T cells in Susac syndrome. Reverse transcription of roughly 0.45 to 1 ug RNA used random hexamers. MiXCR, applied by TCRdb to the immunoSEQ multiplex PCR reads, yields one record per CDR3 protein. This sample has about 130,000 distinct CDR3 sequences, with 94% found just once. The sample was CD4+ T cells from PBMCs. Receptors originate from a human donor with multiple sclerosis.

The chain employs TRBV29-1 and TRBJ2-5; 11 nucleotides align to TRBD2. The CDR3 runs 13 residues. With 4 bases clipped from V and 9 bases from J, the junction kept 7 bases outside the gene matches. Germline V CDR1 and CDR2: SQVTM, ANQGSEA. DNA for the CDR3: TGCAGCGTTGCTGTAGCGGGGGGGAGGGCCCAGTACTTC. It is translated as CSVAVAGGRAQYF.

The chain is built from TRBV3-1 and TRBJ2-7; D unclear. Deletions cut 4 bases from V and 3 bases from J, with 10 bases between. CDR3 size: 13 residues. CDR1 and CDR2 (germline): LGHDT, YNNKEL (reference sequence). Here the CDR3 reads CASSPGPNYEQYF. The CDR3 DNA reads as TGTGCCAGCAGCCCCGGGCCCAACTACGAGCAGTACTTC.

The rearrangement uses TRBV11-2 and TRBJ2-7, with 12 nucleotides matching TRBD1. J gave up 2 bases and V 5 bases, and 4 bases lay outside the gene matches. There are 15 residues in the CDR3. In germline, CDR1 is SGHAT, CDR2 FQNNGV. The CDR3 region has the DNA TGTGCCAGCAGCCCTCGGGACAGGGGGCCCTACGAGCAGTACTTC. It translates to CASSPRDRGPYEQYF.

The V call is TRBV5-1, the J call TRBJ2-5; the D gene is possibly TRBD1 (6 bases). Trimming cost V 1 base and J 5 bases, with 15 bases left between them. The CDR3 has 15 amino acids. Germline V gene lookup returns CDR1 SGHRS and CDR2 YFSETQ. The CDR3 DNA reads as TGCGCCAGCAGCTTGACAGGGAGTGAGTGGGAGACCCAGTACTTC. This gives the protein CASSLTGSEWETQYF. Combining the CDR3 with reference TRBV5-1 and TRBJ2-5 gives the whole variable domain KAGVTQTPRYLIKTRGQQVTLSCSPISGHRSVSWYQQTPGQGLQFLFEYFSETQRNKGNFPGRFSGRQFSNSRSEMNVSTLELGDSALYLCASSLTGSEWETQYFGPGTRLLVL.

The V and J genes are TRBV5-1 and TRBJ2-6; D unclear. The germline V gene has CDR1 SGHRS and CDR2 YFSETQ. CDR3 length equals 13 residues. The V end was cut by 4 bases, the J end by 12 bases, with 14 bases between. The DNA for the CDR3 is TGCGCCAGCAGCGTCCTAGAGAGGACCGTCCTGACTTTC. Translating it yields CASSVLERTVLTF. Looking up the rest from reference TRBV5-1 and TRBJ2-6 gives the full variable domain: KAGVTQTPRYLIKTRGQQVTLSCSPISGHRSVSWYQQTPGQGLQFLFEYFSETQRNKGNFPGRFSGRQFSNSRSEMNVSTLELGDSALYLCASSVLERTVLTFGAGSRLTVL.

The gene calls are TRBV20-1 and TRBJ2-4; 7 nucleotides agree with TRBD1. Germline CDR1 DFQATT, CDR2 SNEGSKA (reference sequence). The J segment lost 5 bases and the V segment lost 4 bases, leaving 11 bases of the junction unmatched. This CDR3 has 15 residues. The CDR3 region is CSAIPTRQGQNIQYF. The CDR3 DNA follows: TGCAGTGCTATCCCTACTCGACAGGGCCAAAACATTCAGTACTTC.

The chain joins TRBV5-1 to TRBJ1-6, with D tentatively TRBD1 (6 bases). Germline lookup yields CDR1 SGHRS and CDR2 YFSETQ. The CDR3 length is 14 residues. The ends were cut back, 4 bases at V and 8 bases at J, with 13 bases in the middle. In DNA, the CDR3 is TGCGCCAGCAGCCGGGGGCGAGGGGATTCACCCCTCCACTTT. It specifies CASSRGRGDSPLHF.

This chain connects TRBV7-6 to TRBJ2-3, with D perhaps matching TRBD1 (6 bases). This CDR3 has 14 residues. Germline-derived CDR1 and CDR2 are SGHVS and FNYEAQ. V lost 5 bases and J 9 bases, leaving 18 bases between the germline ends. The DNA for the CDR3 is TGTGCCAGCAGCCAATATAACAGGGAACCAACGCAGTATTTT. Translating gives CASSQYNREPTQYF.

The chain links TRBV20-1 to TRBJ1-2; a possible D gene is TRBD1 (5 bases). Germline loops: CDR1 DFQATT, CDR2 SNEGSKA (reference sequence). V was cut by 1 base and J by 8 bases, with 8 bases left in between. The CDR3 totals 11 residues. CDR3 nucleotides: TGCAGTGCTAGAGCAGGGCCGGGCTACACCTTC. Its protein product is CSARAGPGYTF.

The CDR3 region is CATLDTGELFF. The CDR3, as DNA: TGTGCCACATTAGACACCGGGGAGCTGTTTTTT. This sequence joins TRBV7-9 and TRBJ2-2; D is unclear. V was trimmed by 10 bases and J by 3 bases, leaving 6 bases between them. The CDR3 is made up of 11 amino acids. Germline V CDR1 and CDR2: SEHNR, FQNEAQ (reference sequence).

This rearrangement joins TRBV20-1 to TRBJ2-7; 12 positions match TRBD2. The germline V gene encodes CDR1 DFQATT and CDR2 SNEGSKA (reference sequence). J lost 6 bases, V lost 2 bases, and 8 bases had no gene match. The CDR3 is made up of 15 amino acids. The CDR3 DNA sequence: TGCAGTGCTAGAATACCGACTAGCGGGAGAGGCGAGCAGTACTTC. Its translation is CSARIPTSGRGEQYF.

This clonotype was counted a single time. This rearrangement joins TRBV30 to TRBJ1-1; possible D gene TRBD1, 5 bases. Germline assignment: CDR1 GTSNPN and CDR2 SVGIG (reference sequence). CDR3 size: 13 residues. Trimming removed 2 bases at V and 4 bases at J, with 11 bases between. This chain's CDR3 is CAWSLGGATEAFF. The DNA of the CDR3 is TGTGCCTGGAGTCTCGGTGGGGCCACTGAAGCTTTCTTT.

The V call is TRBV12-3 or TRBV12-4, the J call TRBJ1-3; D gene ambiguous. With 7 bases removed from V and 0 bases from J, the gap between germline ends came to 10 bases. This CDR3 comprises 14 residues. The CDR3 nucleotides are TGTGCCAGCAAGAGTTACTTCTCTGGAAACACCATATATTTT. It codes for CASKSYFSGNTIYF.

J is TRBJ1-2 and V is TRBV6-2 or TRBV6-3, with D unresolved. Looked up from germline, CDR1 is MNHEY and CDR2 is SVGEGT. The CDR3 runs 11 residues. V was clipped by 6 bases and J by 2 bases, with 4 bases between them. CDR3: CASRANYGYTF. The CDR3 DNA reads TGTGCCAGCAGGGCAAACTATGGCTACACCTTC.

The chain uses TRBV5-1 and TRBJ2-7, with 16 positions matching TRBD2. The CDR3 loop spans 17 amino acids. Germline lookup yields CDR1 SGHRS and CDR2 YFSETQ. Unmatched junction bases numbered 8, after V lost 3 bases and J lost 5 bases. For the CDR3, the DNA is TGCGCCAGCAGCTCCGGGACTAGCGGGAGGGGCCTCCACGAGCAGTACTTC. The encoded protein is CASSSGTSGRGLHEQYF.

The chain has TRBV27 and TRBJ1-5; the match to TRBD1 covers 10 bases. Germline V gene lookup returns CDR1 MNHEY and CDR2 SMNVEV (reference sequence). The J segment lost 2 bases and the V segment lost 0 bases, leaving 7 bases of the junction unmatched. The CDR3 runs 18 residues. The CDR3 loop is CASSLSRQGTGGNQPQHF. CDR3 coding DNA: TGTGCCAGCAGTTTATCACGGCAAGGGACAGGGGGCAATCAGCCCCAGCATTTT.

The CDR3 loop reads CASGAGYEQYF. The CDR3 DNA sequence: TGTGCCAGCGGGGCGGGCTACGAGCAGTACTTC. This chain links TRBV12-3 or TRBV12-4 with TRBJ2-7, with D possibly called TRBD1 or TRBD2 (5 bases each). The V and J ends lost 8 bases and 3 bases respectively, with 8 bases between them. The CDR3 sequence is 11 residues long.

V and J are TRBV30 and TRBJ2-7; 13 nucleotides match TRBD2. The CDR3 runs 14 residues. Germline values: CDR1 GTSNPN, CDR2 SVGIG (reference sequence). J was trimmed by 6 bases and V by 6 bases; bases with no gene match: 8. CDR3 region: CACRGTSGIREQYF. The CDR3, as DNA: TGTGCCTGCCGAGGGACTAGCGGGATACGCGAGCAGTACTTC.

This sequence joins TRBV29-1 and TRBJ1-1, with D uncertain. There are 14 residues in the CDR3. The V end was cut by 7 bases, the J end by 1 base, with 16 bases between. Germline CDR1 and CDR2: SQVTM and ANQGSEA. The DNA for the CDR3 is TGCAGCGGCGGCCCTCTTTACGGGAACACTGAAGCTTTCTTT. Translation: CSGGPLYGNTEAFF.

This chain connects TRBV4-1 to TRBJ1-2; D gene ambiguous. Germline V lookup: CDR1 MGHRA, CDR2 YSYEKL. The germline V and J ends were trimmed by 4 bases and 3 bases, with 15 bases remaining between them. This CDR3 is built from 15 residues. The CDR3: CASSPSQREDYGYTF. In nucleotides, the CDR3 is TGCGCCAGCAGCCCGAGTCAGAGGGAGGACTATGGCTACACCTTC.

CDR3 loop: CASSSRGSGELFF. Here the CDR3 DNA reads TGTGCCAGCAGCTCCCGAGGTTCCGGGGAGCTGTTTTTT. The gene calls are TRBV7-2 and TRBJ2-2; the D is unclear. Germline lookup yields CDR1 SGHTA and CDR2 FQGNSA. The CDR3 has 13 amino acids. V was pared by 4 bases and J by 6 bases, with 9 bases between.

The chain uses TRBV27 and TRBJ1-6, with no clear D. Germline values: CDR1 MNHEY, CDR2 SMNVEV (reference sequence). Deletions cut 4 bases from V and 9 bases from J, with 7 bases between. This CDR3 spans 12 amino acids. The CDR3 nucleotides read TGTGCCAGCAGTTATCTGGGTTCACCCCTCCACTTT. The encoded protein is CASSYLGSPLHF.

The V and J genes are TRBV18 and TRBJ2-7, with TRBD2 as a possible D gene (5 bases). The CDR3 extends over 15 amino acids. The V gene's germline CDR1 is KGHSH and CDR2 LQKENI. V gave up 5 bases and J gave up 2 bases, with 16 bases separating them. CDR3 residues: CASSSLPDWTYEQYF. The DNA for the CDR3 is TGTGCCAGCTCATCCCTACCGGACTGGACCTACGAGCAGTACTTC.

The chain employs TRBV12-3 or TRBV12-4 and TRBJ1-1; 7 nucleotides line up with TRBD1. The CDR3 covers 13 residues. Losses at the gene ends were 9 bases for V and 2 bases for J; bases not matched to a gene: 6. The CDR3 spells CASHPGGNTEAFF. The DNA for the CDR3 is TGTGCCAGTCATCCAGGGGGTAACACTGAAGCTTTCTTT.

The J gene is TRBJ1-1, the V gene TRBV5-1, with D unclear. The germline V and J ends were trimmed by 1 base and 4 bases, with 8 bases remaining between them. The CDR3 covers 13 residues. Germline assignment: CDR1 SGHRS and CDR2 YFSETQ. CDR3 loop: CASSLYESTEAFF. CDR3 nucleotide sequence: TGCGCCAGCAGCTTGTACGAGAGCACTGAAGCTTTCTTT.

The chain recombines TRBV5-6 with TRBJ2-4; D uncertain. Looked up from germline, CDR1 is SGHDT and CDR2 is YYEEEE. The V end lost 4 bases, the J end lost 0 bases, and 11 bases lay between the germline ends. This CDR3 is 15 amino acids long. This chain's CDR3 is CASSPRMIAKNIQYF. The DNA for the CDR3 is TGTGCCAGCAGCCCCCGTATGATAGCCAAAAACATTCAGTACTTC.

The chain links TRBV19 to TRBJ1-2, with TRBD1 matching 7 bases. Germline CDR1 LNHDA, CDR2 SQIVND (reference sequence). Trimming cost V 3 bases and J 8 bases; bases outside gene matches: 3. This CDR3 comprises 12 residues. This chain's CDR3 is CASSIPGGGYTF. DNA for the CDR3: TGTGCCAGTAGTATTCCAGGGGGAGGCTACACCTTC.